This TCR beta chain comes out of a study of PD-L1 blockade in urothelial cancer. Study overall: Median T cell yield per blood sample was about 140,000 cells.

Profiling relied on immunoSEQ multiplex PCR, and the TCRdb table lists in-frame clones only, not all of them. The data hold 80,000 to 90,000 clones, with about 84% observed a single time. Described time point: pretreatment peripheral blood. This CDR3 is 13 amino acids long. In germline, CDR1 is SQVTM, CDR2 ANQGSEA. V was pared by 7 bases and J by 0 bases, with 5 bases of the junction left unmatched. This chain connects TRBV29-1 to TRBJ2-7; TRBD1 matches 8 bases. The sequence came from a man aged 55 to 70 with urothelial cancer. Sequencing used PBMCs, obtained around atezolizumab (anti-PD-L1) treatment. The CDR3 spells CSARTGSSYEQYF. CDR3 DNA sequence: TGCAGCGCTAGGACAGGGAGCTCCTACGAGCAGTACTTC.